The source of this T cell receptor (beta chain) is a study of spatial heterogeneity in lung cancer. CDR1 and CDR2 (germline): KGHDR, SFDVKD. Trimming pared 7 bases from V and 3 bases from J, leaving 12 bases between. This CDR3 contains 13 residues. Comment on this clonotype: A much more abundant neighbour one base away suggests this may be a read error. No conserved phenylalanine or tryptophan ends this CDR3, so it is likely a read error.

This sample's time point: blood at routine non-recurrence follow-up after resection. Every molecule of TCR cDNA had its own unique molecular identifier. TCRdb reanalysed the 5' RACE reads using MiXCR and keeps one entry per CDR3 protein. Among roughly 45,000 distinct CDR3 sequences, 20% to 25% were seen once, and the ten largest hold about 7%. This receptor was obtained from a female donor with early-stage non-small cell lung cancer. The gene calls are TRBV24-1 and TRBJ2-7, with D tentatively TRBD1 or TRBD2 (6 bases each). Specimen: PBMCs, collected at follow-up. CDR3 amino acids: CATSAGGGYEQYY. Here the CDR3 DNA reads TGTGCCACCAGCGCCGGGGGCGGCTACGAGCAGTACTAC.